These T cell receptor beta chains were read from a single sample in a study of blood T cell repertoires in COVID-19. The protocol was immunoSEQ multiplex PCR, while the TCRdb copy is restricted to in-frame clones and leaves out a portion. The sample comprises 40,000 or so clones, approximately 90% of which are singletons, and under 9.5% rests with the top ten. Sequencing was carried out using peripheral blood. These receptors were obtained from a man aged 30 to 45 with active or convalescent COVID-19. The CDR3 runs from the conserved cysteine through the conserved F or W. D genes are given only for firm matches. Size tells how often a clone was seen (once, few, many) or the class of an expanded clone, and some rows leave it out.

j_call: TRBJ2-2; d_call: TRBD1; clone_size: few; v_call: TRBV7-8; cdr3_nt: TGTGCCAGCAGCTTAGGGGTTGGACAGGGTTTAAACACCGGGGAGCTGTTTTTT; cdr3_aa: CASSLGVGQGLNTGELFF
j_call: TRBJ2-3; d_call: TRBD2; clone_size: NA; v_call: TRBV6-1; cdr3_nt: TGTGCCAGCAGTGAAGTTGAGTGGGGACTAGCGGGGGGATTCACAGATACGCAGTATTTT; cdr3_aa: CASSEVEWGLAGGFTDTQYF
j_call: TRBJ1-5; d_call: NA; clone_size: NA; v_call: TRBV19; cdr3_nt: TGTGCCAGTAGAGAGGGGGTAATGAATAGCAATCAGCCCCAGCATTTT; cdr3_aa: CASREGVMNSNQPQHF
j_call: TRBJ1-4; d_call: NA; clone_size: NA; v_call: TRBV20-1; cdr3_nt: TGCAGTGCTAGTGACTATGGGAAAGGGGCAGGAAAGGAAAAACTGTTTTTT; cdr3_aa: CSASDYGKGAGKEKLFF
j_call: TRBJ2-5; d_call: NA; clone_size: NA; v_call: TRBV7-7; cdr3_nt: TGTGCCAGCAGCTCTCGACGACGACAGAGCTCGGAGACCCAGTACTTC; cdr3_aa: CASSSRRRQSSETQYF
j_call: TRBJ1-5; d_call: TRBD1; clone_size: NA; v_call: TRBV28; cdr3_nt: TGTGCCAGCACCGAGGACAGGGGACGTCTCAATCAGCCCCAGCATTTT; cdr3_aa: CASTEDRGRLNQPQHF
j_call: TRBJ2-3; d_call: TRBD2; clone_size: NA; v_call: TRBV29-1; cdr3_nt: TGCAGCGTCGTTCCACGACTAGCGGGAAGCACAGATACGCAGTATTTT; cdr3_aa: CSVVPRLAGSTDTQYF
j_call: TRBJ1-2; d_call: TRBD1; clone_size: NA; v_call: TRBV19; cdr3_nt: TGTGCCAGTAGTACACTAATGGGACAGAAGAACTATGGCTACACCTTC; cdr3_aa: CASSTLMGQKNYGYTF
j_call: TRBJ1-3; d_call: NA; clone_size: NA; v_call: TRBV2; cdr3_nt: TGTGCCAGCGACAGCTCTGGAAACACCATATATTTT; cdr3_aa: CASDSSGNTIYF
j_call: TRBJ2-1; d_call: NA; clone_size: NA; v_call: TRBV10-1; cdr3_nt: TGCGCCAGCAGTGAGTTGGGGGCCGACAATGAGCAGTTCTTC; cdr3_aa: CASSELGADNEQFF
j_call: TRBJ1-4; d_call: NA; clone_size: NA; v_call: TRBV18; cdr3_nt: TGTGCCAGCTCCCCGAATTCCAGGAATGAAAAACTGTTTTTT; cdr3_aa: CASSPNSRNEKLFF
j_call: TRBJ2-5; d_call: TRBD2; clone_size: NA; v_call: TRBV7-2; cdr3_nt: TGTGCCAGCAGCTATGGGACTAGCGGGGGGCAAGAGACCCAGTACTTC; cdr3_aa: CASSYGTSGGQETQYF
j_call: TRBJ2-3; d_call: TRBD2; clone_size: NA; v_call: TRBV10-2; cdr3_nt: TGCGCTACAGGGAGCGGGGGGGGCACAGATACGCAGTATTTT; cdr3_aa: CATGSGGGTDTQYF
j_call: TRBJ1-1; d_call: NA; clone_size: NA; v_call: TRBV30; cdr3_nt: TGTGCCTGGAGTGGAAGTTCAGGGGCTATGAACACTGAAGCTTTCTTT; cdr3_aa: CAWSGSSGAMNTEAFF
j_call: TRBJ1-2; d_call: NA; clone_size: NA; v_call: TRBV2; cdr3_nt: TGTGCCAGCAGGGCGGGGGCCTATGGCTACACCTTC; cdr3_aa: CASRAGAYGYTF
j_call: TRBJ1-6; d_call: NA; clone_size: NA; v_call: TRBV27; cdr3_nt: TGTGCCAGCACTGAGTGGAGCTCCTATAATTCACCCCTCCACTTT; cdr3_aa: CASTEWSSYNSPLHF
j_call: TRBJ2-7; d_call: NA; clone_size: NA; v_call: TRBV14; cdr3_nt: TGTGCCAGCAGCCAAGGTCTACGTCGCGAGCAGTACTTC; cdr3_aa: CASSQGLRREQYF
j_call: TRBJ1-2; d_call: TRBD1; clone_size: few; v_call: TRBV15; cdr3_nt: TGTGCCACCAGCAGAGGCGACAGGGACTATGGCTACACCTTC; cdr3_aa: CATSRGDRDYGYTF
j_call: TRBJ1-4; d_call: NA; clone_size: NA; v_call: TRBV2; cdr3_nt: TGTGCCAGCAAAAATGAGGCAGATAGGGAAAAACTGTTTTTT; cdr3_aa: CASKNEADREKLFF
j_call: TRBJ2-7; d_call: TRBD1; clone_size: NA; v_call: TRBV20-1; cdr3_nt: TGCAGTGCTAGTGCTGGACAGGTTGGCTCCTACGAGCAGTACTTC; cdr3_aa: CSASAGQVGSYEQYF
j_call: TRBJ1-4; d_call: NA; clone_size: NA; v_call: TRBV15; cdr3_nt: TGTGCCACCAGCAGAGATCGGGGGGGCACTAATGAAAAACTGTTTTTT; cdr3_aa: CATSRDRGGTNEKLFF
j_call: TRBJ1-5; d_call: NA; clone_size: NA; v_call: TRBV24-1; cdr3_nt: TGTGCCACCAGTGATTTGTACCGCGGTGGCAATCAGCCCCAGCATTTT; cdr3_aa: CATSDLYRGGNQPQHF
j_call: TRBJ2-2; d_call: NA; clone_size: NA; v_call: TRBV11-2; cdr3_nt: TGTGCCAGCAGCCCCAAATATTTCCGGGCCGGGGAGCTGTTTTTT; cdr3_aa: CASSPKYFRAGELFF
j_call: TRBJ2-3; d_call: NA; clone_size: NA; v_call: TRBV3-1/TRBV3-2; cdr3_nt: TGTGCCAGCAGCCCTCGGACAGCAACTAGCACAGATACGCAGTATTTT; cdr3_aa: CASSPRTATSTDTQYF
j_call: TRBJ1-6; d_call: NA; clone_size: NA; v_call: TRBV14; cdr3_nt: TGTGCCAGCAGCCAAGAAAGGAGGTCACCCCTCCACTTT; cdr3_aa: CASSQERRSPLHF
j_call: TRBJ1-6; d_call: NA; clone_size: few; v_call: TRBV19; cdr3_nt: TGTGCCAGTAGTATTCTCCCGGGAGGGTCACCCCTCCACTTT; cdr3_aa: CASSILPGGSPLHF
j_call: TRBJ1-6; d_call: NA; clone_size: NA; v_call: TRBV5-4; cdr3_nt: TGTGCCAGCAGCTTGGTGGGGGGGAGCTCCTATAATTCACCCCTCCACTTT; cdr3_aa: CASSLVGGSSYNSPLHF
j_call: TRBJ2-6; d_call: TRBD1; clone_size: NA; v_call: TRBV25-1; cdr3_nt: TGTGCCAGCAGTGGAAGGACAGGGGGTGGTGGGGCCAACGTCCTGACTTTC; cdr3_aa: CASSGRTGGGGANVLTF
j_call: TRBJ1-3; d_call: NA; clone_size: NA; v_call: TRBV6-5; cdr3_nt: TGTGTCACGGGGGGAAACACCATATATTTT; cdr3_aa: CVTGGNTIYF
j_call: TRBJ2-5; d_call: NA; clone_size: NA; v_call: TRBV5-1; cdr3_nt: TGCGCCAGCAGCTATGACACCCTCCAAGAGACCCAGTACTTC; cdr3_aa: CASSYDTLQETQYF
j_call: TRBJ2-5; d_call: TRBD1; clone_size: NA; v_call: TRBV7-3; cdr3_nt: TGTGCCAGCAGCCCGACGGGACAGGGAAAGACCCAGTACTTC; cdr3_aa: CASSPTGQGKTQYF
j_call: TRBJ2-1; d_call: TRBD2; clone_size: NA; v_call: TRBV5-1; cdr3_nt: TGCGCCAGCAGCCAAGGGACTAGCGGACCCTACAATGAGCAGTTCTTC; cdr3_aa: CASSQGTSGPYNEQFF
j_call: TRBJ2-5; d_call: TRBD2; clone_size: NA; v_call: TRBV27; cdr3_nt: TGTGCCAGCAGTCTAGGGCGGGGGGCGAACCAAGAGACCCAGTACTTC; cdr3_aa: CASSLGRGANQETQYF
j_call: TRBJ2-3; d_call: NA; clone_size: NA; v_call: TRBV14; cdr3_nt: TGTGCCAGCAGCATTCGACCCGCGGTCACTGGCACAGATACGCAGTATTTT; cdr3_aa: CASSIRPAVTGTDTQYF
j_call: TRBJ1-4; d_call: NA; clone_size: NA; v_call: TRBV6-1; cdr3_nt: TGTGCCAGCAGTGAAGCCAGAAGATCTAATGAAAAACTGTTTTTT; cdr3_aa: CASSEARRSNEKLFF
j_call: TRBJ2-7; d_call: TRBD2; clone_size: once; v_call: TRBV6-2/TRBV6-3; cdr3_nt: TGTGCCAGCAGTTACAGGGCGAGATCTAGCGGGGGCCTATACGAGCAGTACTTC; cdr3_aa: CASSYRARSSGGLYEQYF
j_call: TRBJ1-4; d_call: NA; clone_size: NA; v_call: TRBV7-8; cdr3_nt: TGTGCCAGCAGCTTCGAAGGAGGATTACATGAAAAACTGTTTTTT; cdr3_aa: CASSFEGGLHEKLFF
j_call: TRBJ1-6; d_call: NA; clone_size: NA; v_call: TRBV6-1; cdr3_nt: TGTGCCAGCAGTGAAATAGGGGGTTTACGCTCACCCCTCCACTTT; cdr3_aa: CASSEIGGLRSPLHF
j_call: TRBJ2-5; d_call: TRBD1; clone_size: NA; v_call: TRBV24-1; cdr3_nt: TGTGCCACCAGTGAACCACAGGGGGTGAGGGAGACCCAGTACTTC; cdr3_aa: CATSEPQGVRETQYF
j_call: TRBJ2-5; d_call: NA; clone_size: NA; v_call: TRBV9; cdr3_nt: TGTGCCAGCAGCGGATCCACAGGGTTCGAGACCCAGTACTTC; cdr3_aa: CASSGSTGFETQYF
j_call: TRBJ2-3; d_call: NA; clone_size: NA; v_call: TRBV7-7; cdr3_nt: TGTGCTAGCAGCTTAGGGGGGCAGGATACGCAGTATTTT; cdr3_aa: CASSLGGQDTQYF
j_call: TRBJ2-6; d_call: TRBD1; clone_size: NA; v_call: TRBV10-3; cdr3_nt: TGTGCCATCAGTGAGCCGGGACAGGGCGTCTCTGGGGCCAACGTCCTGACTTTC; cdr3_aa: CAISEPGQGVSGANVLTF
j_call: TRBJ2-7; d_call: TRBD1; clone_size: NA; v_call: TRBV27; cdr3_nt: TGTGCCAGCAGTTTATCCGGGACAGGGGTGTACGAGCAGTACTTC; cdr3_aa: CASSLSGTGVYEQYF
j_call: TRBJ1-3; d_call: NA; clone_size: NA; v_call: TRBV6-5; cdr3_nt: TGTGCCAGCACCATACAGGAGATCTCTGGAAACACCATATATTTT; cdr3_aa: CASTIQEISGNTIYF
j_call: TRBJ1-5; d_call: NA; clone_size: NA; v_call: TRBV2; cdr3_nt: TGTGCCAGCAGTGCATCTCAGGGAACCCAGCATTTT; cdr3_aa: CASSASQGTQHF
j_call: TRBJ2-1; d_call: NA; clone_size: NA; v_call: TRBV15; cdr3_nt: TGTGCCACCAGCGAGACTCGGACTCGTGGTGGGGATGAGCAGTTCTTC; cdr3_aa: CATSETRTRGGDEQFF
j_call: TRBJ1-6; d_call: TRBD1; clone_size: NA; v_call: TRBV25-1; cdr3_nt: TGTGCCAGCAGTGTCGGGACAGGGTTTCTTAATTCACCCCTCCACTTT; cdr3_aa: CASSVGTGFLNSPLHF
j_call: TRBJ2-4; d_call: NA; clone_size: NA; v_call: TRBV28; cdr3_nt: TGTGCCAGCAGTCCTAGCGACAGAAACATTCAGTACTTC; cdr3_aa: CASSPSDRNIQYF
j_call: TRBJ1-1; d_call: TRBD1; clone_size: NA; v_call: TRBV19; cdr3_nt: TGTGCCAGTAGTATAGATCTTGGGACAGTTATGAACACTGAAGCTTTCTTT; cdr3_aa: CASSIDLGTVMNTEAFF
j_call: TRBJ2-1; d_call: NA; clone_size: NA; v_call: TRBV20-1; cdr3_nt: TGCAGTGCTAGTCCCCCCAGGGACTCCTACAATGAGCAGTTCTTC; cdr3_aa: CSASPPRDSYNEQFF
j_call: TRBJ1-5; d_call: TRBD1; clone_size: NA; v_call: TRBV11-2; cdr3_nt: TGTGCCAGCAGCTTAGAAATCGACAGGGGCAATCAGCCCCAGCATTTT; cdr3_aa: CASSLEIDRGNQPQHF
j_call: TRBJ2-5; d_call: TRBD2; clone_size: once; v_call: TRBV7-8; cdr3_nt: TGTGCCAGCAGCTTAGGTCTAGCGGGGGGGTACCAAGAGACCCAGTACTTC; cdr3_aa: CASSLGLAGGYQETQYF